The present TCR beta chain was sequenced within a study of OX40 agonist ivuxolimab in advanced cancers. About the study as a whole: The costimulatory receptor OX40 (CD134) was targeted by ivuxolimab, a fully human IgG2 agonistic monoclonal antibody. Peripheral TCRbeta sequencing was intended to test whether TCR sequence diversity was altered and clonal T-cell expansion was caused by ivuxolimab. Intravenous ivuxolimab was administered to patients every 2 weeks at six dose levels: 0.01, 0.1, 0.3, 1.5, 3 and 10 mg/kg. The monotherapy dose-escalation portion (N of about 50 patients) of the phase I ivuxolimab trial is reported in the paper. Patients were allowed to have had prior anti-PD-1, anti-PD-L1 or anti-CTLA-4 therapy, and less than 45% of the dose-escalation patients had previously received checkpoint inhibitors. Partial responses occurred in three dose-escalation patients: two with cutaneous melanoma and one with hepatocellular carcinoma. Of the 50 to 55 dose-escalation patients, hepatocellular carcinoma was present in 19, melanoma in roughly 15, renal cell carcinoma in 9 and head and neck cancer in 9. In the dose-escalation cohort, approximately 82% of patients were male, and the mean age was around 60 years, with a range of roughly 23 to 85.

The trial excluded patients who had a history of autoimmune disease or were on systemic immunosuppression. Peripheral blood for TCR sequencing was drawn from every dose cohort at baseline, at cycle 4 day 1 and at cycle 7 day 1. Samples were obtained from an open-label, multicenter, first-in-human phase I dose-escalation trial of ivuxolimab. Adults with locally advanced or metastatic melanoma, renal cell carcinoma, hepatocellular carcinoma or head and neck squamous cell carcinoma were enrolled in the trial. Before TCR sequencing, CD4+ and CD8+ T cells were separately sorted from peripheral blood. Genomic DNA was isolated from the sorted cells so that the TCRbeta CDR3 region could be sequenced. The immunoSEQ Assay was used to sequence the TCRbeta CDR3 regions. TCRdb provides this immuneACCESS table in a form limited to in-frame rearrangements. Some clones are lacking; in checked studies, under half of them reflect an unresolved V gene, and why the rest are absent is not known. Across this sample there are some 60,000 clones, with approximately 90% seen only once. The ten most abundant clones make up about 12% of the sample.

CDR1 SGHDN and CDR2 FVKESK are derived from the germline V gene. The V end loses 4 bases and the J end loses 4 bases, and a stretch of 16 bases separates them. From its cysteine to its phenylalanine, the CDR3 spans 15 amino acids. Solely the CDR3 DNA is kept, with 45 bases framed from the first base. On the study overall, not on this receptor specifically: At doses of 0.1 to 3.0 mg/kg, clonal expansion of both CD4+ and CD8+ blood T cells was observed from baseline to week 6. Low levels of normalized T-cell clonal expansion were also seen in some patients who did not respond. Partial responders in the 0.1-3.0 mg/kg groups had among the lowest normalized peripheral clonal expansion, especially among CD8+ T cells. After ivuxolimab, expanded clones were on average more numerous among CD8+ T cells than among CD4+ T cells. The antigen specificity of the clonally expanded peripheral T cells was not determined.

On this clone itself: This clone's antigen is unknown. No qualities accompany the bases; no much larger clone lies one base away.

The specimen comprised CD4+ or CD8+ T cells sorted from blood, sampled in a trial of the OX40 agonist ivuxolimab. This receptor was obtained from an adult with an advanced solid tumor such as melanoma, head and neck, liver or kidney cancer. The receptor chain draws on TRBV14 and TRBJ1-1, with no D gene named confidently. The nucleotides are TGTGCCAGCAGCCCGGTGTCGGCCCCAAGCACTGAAGCTTTCTTT. It is translated as CASSPVSAPSTEAFF.